Each of the 7 T cell receptor beta chains below was sequenced from the same sample in a study of CD4+ T cells in melanoma. The protocol was immunoSEQ multiplex PCR, while the TCRdb copy is restricted to in-frame clones and leaves out a portion. The top ten hold about 3.3% of the sample, which has more than 90,000 clones, about 90% seen once. The source material was peripheral blood. Every receptor here comes from a human donor with melanoma.

The chain employs TRBV4-3 and TRBJ2-1, with TRBD2 as a possible D gene (5 bases). Germline V gives CDR1 LGHNA, CDR2 YSLEER. The V gene lost 6 bases and the J gene lost 0 bases, with 15 bases spanning the gap. The CDR3 spans 16 residues. The CDR3 is CASSPLVGSSYNEQFF. The DNA for the CDR3 is TGCGCCAGCAGTCCTCTCGTAGGGAGCTCCTACAATGAGCAGTTCTTC.

The rearrangement uses TRBV19 and TRBJ2-1, with 8 bases aligning to TRBD1. In germline, CDR1 is LNHDA, CDR2 SQIVND (reference sequence). The trim removed 1 base at V and 0 bases at J, leaving 5 bases unmatched. This CDR3 has 17 amino acids. The CDR3, as DNA: TGTGCCAGTAGTATAGTCCCAGGGGGCCTCTCCTACAATGAGCAGTTCTTC. It encodes CASSIVPGGLSYNEQFF.

Remarks on this clone: Other DNA sequences within the sample encode an identical CDR3. The chain couples TRBV5-1 to TRBJ2-3; 8 bases fit TRBD2. The length of the CDR3 is 14 residues. The germline CDR1 and CDR2 sequences are SGHRS and YFSETQ. J was trimmed by 4 bases and V by 0 bases; bases with no gene match: 1. This CDR3 reads CASSLGLASDTQYF. The CDR3 nucleotides read TGCGCCAGCAGCTTGGGACTAGCGTCAGATACGCAGTATTTT.

V gene TRBV5-1 combines with J gene TRBJ2-7, with TRBD1 identical over 7 bases. The CDR3 consists of 14 residues. Trimming took 4 bases from V and 3 from J; bases not matched to a gene: 7. Looked up from germline, CDR1 is SGHRS and CDR2 is YFSETQ. The CDR3: CASSPGQSFYEQYF. The CDR3, as DNA: TGCGCCAGCAGCCCGGGACAGTCCTTCTACGAGCAGTACTTC.

The chain is built from TRBV7-9 and TRBJ2-1; D is perhaps TRBD1 (5 bases). V lost 7 bases to trimming and J lost 0 bases, with 10 bases between them. The CDR3 totals 14 residues. CDR1 SEHNR and CDR2 FQNEAQ come from the germline V gene (reference sequence). The CDR3 sequence is CASTWGLSYNEQFF. The CDR3 coding sequence is TGTGCCAGCACGTGGGGCCTCTCCTACAATGAGCAGTTCTTC.

The chain has TRBV13 and TRBJ2-5, with a tentative D call TRBD1 (6 bases). CDR3 length: 15 amino acids. The germline CDR1 and CDR2 sequences are PRHDT and FYEKMQ (reference sequence). Trimming took 5 bases from V and 2 from J, leaving 15 bases between them. CDR3 nucleotide sequence: TGTGCCAGCAGCCAAAGGGGGAGCAAACAAGAGACCCAGTACTTC. Its translation is CASSQRGSKQETQYF.

CDR3 DNA: TGTGCCAGCAGCGCGACATTTAGCAAAGACACAGATACGCAGTATTTT. This sequence encodes CASSATFSKDTDTQYF. V usage is TRBV9 and J usage is TRBJ2-3, with D unclear. Germline loops: CDR1 SGDLS, CDR2 YYNGEE. V shed 3 bases and J shed 2 bases, with 16 bases lying between them. The CDR3 spans 16 residues.